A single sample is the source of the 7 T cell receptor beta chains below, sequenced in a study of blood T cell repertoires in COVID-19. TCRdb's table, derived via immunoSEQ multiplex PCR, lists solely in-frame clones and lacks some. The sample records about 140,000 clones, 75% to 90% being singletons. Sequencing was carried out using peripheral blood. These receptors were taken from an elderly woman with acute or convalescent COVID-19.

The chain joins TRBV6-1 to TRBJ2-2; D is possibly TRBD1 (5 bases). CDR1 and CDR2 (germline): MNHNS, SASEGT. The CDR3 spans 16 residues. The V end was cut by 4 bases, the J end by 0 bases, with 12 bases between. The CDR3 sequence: CASSVVGRANTGELFF. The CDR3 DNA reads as TGTGCCAGCAGTGTTGTGGGGCGCGCGAACACCGGGGAGCTGTTTTTT.

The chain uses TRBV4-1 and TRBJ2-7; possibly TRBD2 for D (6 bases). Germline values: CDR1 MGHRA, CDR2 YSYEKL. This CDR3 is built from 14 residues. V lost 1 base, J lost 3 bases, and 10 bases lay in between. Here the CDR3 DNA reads TGCGCCAGCAGCCAAGGTGCGGGGCTCTACGAGCAGTACTTC. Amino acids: CASSQGAGLYEQYF.

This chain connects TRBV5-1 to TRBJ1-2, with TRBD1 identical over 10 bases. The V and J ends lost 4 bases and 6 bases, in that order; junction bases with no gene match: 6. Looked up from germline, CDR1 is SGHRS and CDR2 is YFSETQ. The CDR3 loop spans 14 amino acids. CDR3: CASSPGQGDNGYTF. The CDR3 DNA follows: TGCGCCAGCAGCCCCGGACAGGGGGACAATGGCTACACCTTC. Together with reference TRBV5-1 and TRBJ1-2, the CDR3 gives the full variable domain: KAGVTQTPRYLIKTRGQQVTLSCSPISGHRSVSWYQQTPGQGLQFLFEYFSETQRNKGNFPGRFSGRQFSNSRSEMNVSTLELGDSALYLCASSPGQGDNGYTFGSGTRLTVV.

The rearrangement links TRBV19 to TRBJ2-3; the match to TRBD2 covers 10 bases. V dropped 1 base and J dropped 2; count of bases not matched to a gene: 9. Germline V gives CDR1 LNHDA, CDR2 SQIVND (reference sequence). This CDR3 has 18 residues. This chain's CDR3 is CASSIVVASGGITDTQYF. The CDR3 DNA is TGTGCCAGTAGTATAGTTGTGGCTAGCGGGGGAATCACAGATACGCAGTATTTT.

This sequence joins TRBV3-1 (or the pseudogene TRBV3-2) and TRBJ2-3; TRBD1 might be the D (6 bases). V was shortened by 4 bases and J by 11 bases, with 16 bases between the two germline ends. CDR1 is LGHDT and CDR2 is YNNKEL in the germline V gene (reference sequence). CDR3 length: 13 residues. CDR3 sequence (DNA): TGTGCCAGCAGCCGAACTGAGGACAGCGAGCAGTATTTT. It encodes CASSRTEDSEQYF.

The CDR3 is CASSRQGINTEAFF. In DNA, the CDR3 is TGTGCCAGCAGCAGACAGGGAATTAACACTGAAGCTTTCTTT. This chain links TRBV2 with TRBJ1-1; 7 nucleotides align to TRBD1. The length of the CDR3 is 14 residues. After removal of 6 bases from V and 2 bases from J, the junction contained 6 bases not matched to a gene. Germline V gene sequence: CDR1 SNHLY, CDR2 FYNNEI.

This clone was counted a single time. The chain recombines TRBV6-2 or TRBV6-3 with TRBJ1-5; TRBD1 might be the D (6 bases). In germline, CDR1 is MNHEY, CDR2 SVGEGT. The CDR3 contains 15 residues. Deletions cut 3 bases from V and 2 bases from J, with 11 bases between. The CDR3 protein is CASSYGGGGNQPQHF. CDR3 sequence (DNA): TGTGCCAGCAGTTATGGTGGGGGCGGCAATCAGCCCCAGCATTTT.